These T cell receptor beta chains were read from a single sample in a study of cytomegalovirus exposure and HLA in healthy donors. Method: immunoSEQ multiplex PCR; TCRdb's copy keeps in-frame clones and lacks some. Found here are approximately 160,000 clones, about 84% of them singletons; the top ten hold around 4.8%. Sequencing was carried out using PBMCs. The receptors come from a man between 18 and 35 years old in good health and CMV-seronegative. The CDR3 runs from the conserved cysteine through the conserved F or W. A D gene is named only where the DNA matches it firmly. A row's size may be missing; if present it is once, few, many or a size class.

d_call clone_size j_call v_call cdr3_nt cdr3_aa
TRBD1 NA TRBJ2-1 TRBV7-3 TGTGCCAGCAGCTTGCGCACCGGGACAGACTCCTACAATGAGCAGTTCTTC CASSLRTGTDSYNEQFF
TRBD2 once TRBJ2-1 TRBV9 TGTGCCAGCAGCGGATGGGAGGGATCCTACAATGAGCAGTTCTTC CASSGWEGSYNEQFF
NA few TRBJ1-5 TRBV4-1 TGCGCCAGCAGCCAAGTACAGGGTTTAGGGCCCCAGCATTTT CASSQVQGLGPQHF
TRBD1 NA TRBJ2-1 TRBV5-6 TGTGCCAGCAGCTCACAGGGGCCCTTCTACAATGAGCAGTTCTTC CASSSQGPFYNEQFF
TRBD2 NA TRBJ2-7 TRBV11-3 TGTGCCAGCAGATTTAGCGGGAGCTCCTACGAGCAGTACTTC CASRFSGSSYEQYF
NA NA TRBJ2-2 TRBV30 TGTGCCTGGATTTTGACGGGGTTAGCCCCCGGGGAGCTGTTTTTT CAWILTGLAPGELFF
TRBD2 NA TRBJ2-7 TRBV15 TGTGCCACCAGCAGAGAGACTAGCGGGAGAGGTTACGAGCAGTACTTC CATSRETSGRGYEQYF
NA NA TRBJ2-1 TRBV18 TGTGCCAGCTCACACGACAGAGCATTCTACAATGAGCAGTTCTTC CASSHDRAFYNEQFF
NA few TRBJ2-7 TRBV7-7 TGTGCTAGCAGTTACGGCGTAGACTCCAACTACGAGCAGTACTTC CASSYGVDSNYEQYF
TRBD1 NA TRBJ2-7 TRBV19 TGTGCCAGTAGTATGGGGACAGGAGCTTACGAGCAGTACTTC CASSMGTGAYEQYF
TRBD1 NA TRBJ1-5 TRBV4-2 TGTGCCAGCGGCGGGACAGGGGAGAGTCAGCCCCAGCATTTT CASGGTGESQPQHF
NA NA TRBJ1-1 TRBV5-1 TGCGCCAGCAGCGAGGAGGGGACTGAAGCTTTCTTT CASSEEGTEAFF
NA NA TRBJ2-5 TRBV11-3 TGTGCCAGCAGCCTTGTAGTGACAATTCTCCAAGAGACCCAGTACTTC CASSLVVTILQETQYF
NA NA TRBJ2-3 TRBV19 TGTGCCAGTAGTATTACGACAGGTTATGCAGATACGCAGTATTTT CASSITTGYADTQYF
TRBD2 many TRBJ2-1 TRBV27 TGTGCCAGCAGTTGGCGGGAGGATATCTACAATGAGCAGTTCTTC CASSWREDIYNEQFF
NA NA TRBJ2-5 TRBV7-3 TGTGCCAGCAGCCAAGTGGCAGGGCCCCCTGAGACCCAGTACTTC CASSQVAGPPETQYF
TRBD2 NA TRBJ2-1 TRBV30 TGTGCCTGGAGCCCAGACGGGACTAGCGCTAGCAATGAGCAGTTCTTC CAWSPDGTSASNEQFF
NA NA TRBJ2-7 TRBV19 TGTGCCAGTAGTATTGGGGCAGGGGTAAACTACGAGCAGTACTTC CASSIGAGVNYEQYF
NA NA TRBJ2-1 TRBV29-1 TGCAGCGTTGAAGATAGGTCTCGGGGAATGAGTTCCTACAATGAGCAGTTCTTC CSVEDRSRGMSSYNEQFF
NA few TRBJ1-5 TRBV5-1 TGCGCCAGCAGCTTGTCGGGGGATCACCAGCCCCAGCATTTT CASSLSGDHQPQHF